These 28 T cell receptor beta chains originate from one sample sequenced in a study of blood T cell repertoires in COVID-19. Clones were sequenced by immunoSEQ multiplex PCR, and TCRdb holds only the in-frame ones, with some missing. The data show some 400,000 clones, about 80% seen once. The sample was peripheral blood. All receptors come from a human donor with acute or convalescent COVID-19. The donor label of this sample is uncertain.

The chain employs TRBV7-2 and TRBJ2-3; TRBD1 agrees at 7 bases. Germline-derived CDR1 and CDR2 are SGHTA and FQGNSA. The CDR3 extends over 14 amino acids. Trimming at V came to 3 bases and at J to 6 bases, leaving 6 bases not matched to a gene. CDR3 sequence: CASSLGQGVDTQYF. CDR3 sequence (DNA): TGTGCCAGCAGCTTGGGGCAGGGGGTTGATACGCAGTATTTT.

The chain combines TRBV4-2 with TRBJ2-5, with 11 bases lining up with TRBD2. Looked up from germline, CDR1 is LGHNA and CDR2 is YNFKEQ. Trimming cost V 0 bases and J 4 bases; bases outside gene matches: 7. The CDR3 consists of 17 residues. CDR3 loop: CASSQDLRTSGGETQYF. CDR3 nucleotides: TGTGCCAGCAGCCAAGATCTTCGAACTAGCGGGGGAGAGACCCAGTACTTC.

The chain couples TRBV5-1 to TRBJ1-5; the D is unclear. The CDR3 is made up of 13 amino acids. Germline CDR1 reads SGHRS; CDR2 reads YFSETQ. Trimming removed 2 bases from V and 2 bases from J, with 5 bases in between. As DNA, the CDR3 is TGCGCCAGCAGCTTTGAGGGCAATCAGCCCCAGCATTTT. It translates to CASSFEGNQPQHF.

The chain has TRBV10-2 and TRBJ1-1; 7 bases align to TRBD1. Germline loops: CDR1 WSHSY, CDR2 SAAADI. This CDR3 is 15 amino acids long. J was trimmed by 7 bases and V by 6 bases; bases with no gene match: 14. CDR3 nucleotide sequence: TGCGCCAGCAGGGGACAGACGACTTTTTGGGGTGAAGCTTTCTTT. This gives the protein CASRGQTTFWGEAFF.

V usage is TRBV12-3 or TRBV12-4 and J usage is TRBJ1-5; a possible D gene is TRBD1 (5 bases). The CDR3 is 13 amino acids. The V end lost 6 bases, the J end lost 6 bases, and 12 bases lay between the germline ends. The CDR3 sequence: CASSPQGSQPQHF. In nucleotides, the CDR3 is TGTGCCAGCAGCCCTCAGGGAAGTCAGCCCCAGCATTTT.

The J gene is TRBJ2-3, the V gene TRBV15; tentative D call: TRBD2 (5 bases). CDR3 length: 16 residues. Per the germline V gene, CDR1 is LNHNV and CDR2 is YYDKDF (reference sequence). V gave up 0 bases and J gave up 0 bases, with 10 bases separating them. CDR3 residues: CATSRDGLSSTDTQYF. As DNA, the CDR3 is TGTGCCACCAGCAGAGACGGACTCTCTAGCACAGATACGCAGTATTTT.

The V gene is TRBV5-5, the J gene TRBJ1-1; tentatively, D is TRBD1 (5 bases). CDR1 is SGHKS and CDR2 is YYEKEE in the germline V gene (reference sequence). The CDR3 runs 16 residues. The V end was cut by 0 bases, the J end by 4 bases, with 16 bases between. The CDR3 DNA reads TGTGCCAGCAGCTTGGGGTCTATCGGGGGAGCCACTGAAGCTTTCTTT. Translating gives CASSLGSIGGATEAFF.

Here the CDR3 reads CASSLGAGRDEQFF. Here the CDR3 DNA reads TGTGCCAGCAGCTTAGGGGCAGGGCGCGATGAGCAGTTCTTC. The genes are TRBV7-9 and TRBJ2-1; a possible D gene is TRBD1 (5 bases). The germline V gene has CDR1 SEHNR and CDR2 FQNEAQ (reference sequence). CDR3 size: 14 residues. V lost 1 base to trimming and J lost 8 bases, with 12 bases between them.

The chain combines TRBV28 with TRBJ2-7; D is undetermined. CDR3 length equals 11 residues. Per the germline V gene, CDR1 is MDHEN and CDR2 is SYDVKM. V lost 3 bases to trimming and J lost 3 bases, with 3 bases between them. The CDR3 DNA sequence: TGTGCCAGCAGTTTCATCTACGAGCAGTACTTC. It codes for CASSFIYEQYF. Variable domain in full (rest from reference TRBV28 and TRBJ2-7): DVKVTQSSRYLVKRTGEKVFLECVQDMDHENMFWYRQDPGLGLRLIYFSYDVKMKEKGDIPEGYSVSREKKERFSLILESASTNQTSMYLCASSFIYEQYFGPGTRLTVT.

The chain links TRBV6-6 to TRBJ1-2; D not resolved. Germline CDR1 reads MNHNY; CDR2 reads SVGAGI (reference sequence). The V and J ends lost 2 bases and 4 bases respectively, with 14 bases between them. The CDR3 is 15 residues long. The CDR3 loop is CASSYGRSGSYGYTF. CDR3 in DNA: TGTGCCAGCAGTTACGGCCGTTCCGGGAGCTATGGCTACACCTTC.

Concerning this clone: The sample carries other DNA sequences with the same CDR3. V is TRBV2 and J is TRBJ1-1, with D perhaps TRBD1 (5 bases). The ends were cut back, 2 bases at V and 1 base at J, with 5 bases in the middle. The germline CDR1 and CDR2 sequences are SNHLY and FYNNEI. The CDR3 length is 13 residues. The CDR3 is CASSEQGNTEAFF. CDR3 DNA sequence: TGTGCCAGCAGTGAACAGGGGAACACTGAAGCTTTCTTT.

This chain joins TRBV7-2 and TRBJ1-2; no clear D gene. Trimming pared 5 bases from V and 8 bases from J, leaving 15 bases between. CDR3 size: 13 residues. Germline values: CDR1 SGHTA, CDR2 FQGNSA. The CDR3 is CASSPTAPYGYTF. The CDR3 DNA is TGTGCCAGCAGCCCCACTGCTCCATACGGCTACACCTTC.

V gene TRBV6-4 combines with J gene TRBJ1-2, with 10 nucleotides matching TRBD1. The V gene's germline CDR1 is MRHNA and CDR2 SNTAGT. Unmatched junction bases numbered 16, after V lost 9 bases and J lost 3 bases. The CDR3 runs to 17 residues. CDR3 sequence: CARALGQGGHLHYGYTF. CDR3 bases: TGTGCCAGGGCGCTCGGACAGGGGGGACATCTTCACTATGGCTACACCTTC.

This chain joins TRBV5-5 and TRBJ1-1; TRBD1 might be the D (6 bases). CDR1 is SGHKS and CDR2 is YYEKEE in the germline V gene (reference sequence). The V end lost 2 bases, the J end lost 8 bases, and 19 bases lay between the germline ends. The CDR3 consists of 15 residues. CDR3 region: CASSLRGAGSSEAFF. The CDR3 nucleotides read TGTGCCAGCAGCTTACGGGGGGCGGGTTCTTCCGAAGCTTTCTTT. Based on the CDR3 plus reference TRBV5-5 and TRBJ1-1, the full variable domain is DAGVTQSPTHLIKTRGQQVTLRCSPISGHKSVSWYQQVLGQGPQFIFQYYEKEERGRGNFPDRFSARQFPNYSSELNVNALLLGDSALYLCASSLRGAGSSEAFFGQGTRLTVV.

V and J are TRBV6-4 and TRBJ2-3, with 8 nucleotides matching TRBD2. Germline CDR1 and CDR2: MRHNA and SNTAGT. This CDR3 spans 18 amino acids. After removal of 2 bases from V and 6 bases from J, the junction contained 16 bases not matched to a gene. In DNA form, the CDR3 reads TGTGCCAGCAGTGACGGTATGGGGACTAGGATTTTGATGGATACGCAGTATTTT. The encoded protein is CASSDGMGTRILMDTQYF.

The chain links TRBV5-1 to TRBJ2-1; 9 bases match TRBD1. Germline CDR1 reads SGHRS; CDR2 reads YFSETQ. This CDR3 has 15 residues. Trimming at V came to 3 bases and at J to 1 base, leaving 2 bases not matched to a gene. CDR3 DNA: TGCGCCAGCAGCTACGGGACAGGGTCCTACAATGAGCAGTTCTTC. Its translation is CASSYGTGSYNEQFF.

Here the CDR3 reads CASIRLGQGKGGYTF. Written as DNA, the CDR3 is TGTGCCAGCATCCGCCTGGGACAGGGGAAGGGTGGCTACACCTTC. The chain is built from TRBV2 and TRBJ1-2; 10 bases map to TRBD1. V lost 7 bases and J lost 7; bases outside the gene matches: 12. Germline V lookup: CDR1 SNHLY, CDR2 FYNNEI. The CDR3 totals 15 residues.

This chain joins TRBV3-1 (or the pseudogene TRBV3-2) and TRBJ2-3; D remains ambiguous. Deletions cut 4 bases from V and 3 bases from J, with 14 bases between. Germline V gene sequence: CDR1 LGHDT, CDR2 YNNKEL (reference sequence). The CDR3 contains 15 residues. CDR3 sequence: CASSPPSVRTDTQYF. CDR3 coding DNA: TGTGCCAGCAGCCCACCGTCGGTCCGGACAGATACGCAGTATTTT.

The sample holds a few counts of this clone. This chain joins TRBV4-2 and TRBJ2-1; 11 nucleotides match TRBD2. Unmatched junction bases numbered 5, after V lost 0 bases and J lost 4 bases. CDR3 size: 17 residues. Germline V gene sequence: CDR1 LGHNA, CDR2 YNFKEQ. The CDR3 nucleotides read TGTGCCAGCAGCCAAGATCCTAGCGGGGGGCGTTACAATGAGCAGTTCTTC. Its translation is CASSQDPSGGRYNEQFF.

This chain links TRBV18 with TRBJ1-1; weak D call: TRBD1 (5 bases). The CDR3 has 16 residues. Trimming took off 3 bases at V and 1 base at J, with 15 bases between the two ends. Germline lookup yields CDR1 KGHSH and CDR2 LQKENI. Here the CDR3 DNA reads TGTGCCAGCTCACCCTGGGGCCAGCCGGGGAACACTGAAGCTTTCTTT. This gives the protein CASSPWGQPGNTEAFF.

This clone was detected many times. The chain carries TRBV7-9 and TRBJ1-1; D is undetermined. Germline CDR1 SEHNR, CDR2 FQNEAQ (reference sequence). The CDR3 contains 14 residues. Trimming left V 5 bases short and J 3 bases short, with 13 bases between. The CDR3 nucleotides read TGTGCCAGCAGCCCCGAGGACGGGGACACTGAAGCTTTCTTT. Its translation is CASSPEDGDTEAFF.

This clone was seen a single time. The V gene is TRBV28, the J gene TRBJ2-7; 12 positions agree with TRBD1. The CDR3 extends over 13 amino acids. V shed 7 bases, J shed 6 bases, and the junction held 4 bases outside the gene matches. CDR1 MDHEN and CDR2 SYDVKM come from the germline V gene. The CDR3 DNA reads TGTGCCAGCACCAGGGACAGGGGGCGCGAGCAGTACTTC. It is translated as CASTRDRGREQYF.

This clone was detected only once. This chain uses TRBV10-1 with TRBJ2-5, with TRBD2 matching 16 bases. The CDR3 has 17 residues. Unmatched junction bases numbered 3, after V lost 3 bases and J lost 2 bases. The germline gives CDR1 WNHNN, CDR2 SYGVQD (reference sequence). As DNA, the CDR3 is TGCGCCAGCAGTGATGGGACTAGCGGGAGGGTTCAAGAGACCCAGTACTTC. Translating gives CASSDGTSGRVQETQYF.

The chain combines TRBV6-2 or TRBV6-3 with TRBJ2-7, with D possibly TRBD1 on 6 matching bases. The ends were cut back, 5 bases at V and 3 bases at J, with 14 bases in the middle. Germline V gene data show CDR1 as MNHEY and CDR2 as SVGEGT. The CDR3 contains 14 residues. The CDR3 sequence: CASSRGDKGYEQYF. CDR3 coding DNA: TGTGCCAGCAGTAGAGGGGACAAGGGCTACGAGCAGTACTTC.

This chain links TRBV7-9 with TRBJ1-5; D uncertain. CDR3 size: 13 residues. V was pared by 6 bases and J by 7 bases, with 13 bases between. Germline V gives CDR1 SEHNR, CDR2 FQNEAQ (reference sequence). CDR3 residues: CASREGPGQPQHF. CDR3 DNA: TGTGCCAGCAGAGAGGGCCCGGGACAGCCCCAGCATTTT.

This chain connects TRBV6-5 to TRBJ1-1; tentative D call: TRBD1 (6 bases). The germline V gene encodes CDR1 MNHEY and CDR2 SVGAGI. The CDR3 consists of 14 residues. V gave up 7 bases and J gave up 4 bases, with 16 bases separating them. CDR3 nucleotides: TGTGCCAGCAAGGGGGGAGGGCTCAGCACTGAAGCTTTCTTT. It encodes CASKGGGLSTEAFF.

The chain carries TRBV10-2 and TRBJ1-2; D perhaps matches TRBD1 (6 bases). Germline V lookup: CDR1 WSHSY, CDR2 SAAADI. The CDR3 totals 14 residues. The V gene lost 6 bases and the J gene lost 4 bases, with 15 bases spanning the gap. The CDR3 DNA reads TGCGCCAGCAGAGAGGGCAGGGGAAGCTATGGCTACACCTTC. Translating gives CASREGRGSYGYTF.

The chain combines TRBV10-1 with TRBJ2-3, with D possibly being TRBD1 (5 bases). There are 13 residues in the CDR3. Germline V gene data show CDR1 as WNHNN and CDR2 as SYGVQD (reference sequence). Trimming stripped 1 base from V and 4 bases from J, with 6 bases between. CDR3 coding DNA: TGCGCCAGCAGTGAGTTACAGGCAGATACGCAGTATTTT. Protein sequence: CASSELQADTQYF.